The source of this T cell receptor (beta chain) is a study of T-cell memory formation after mild COVID-19. This CDR3 is built from 13 residues. Trimming removed 5 bases from V and 7 bases from J, with 14 bases in between. Germline V gene sequence: CDR1 DFQATT, CDR2 SNEGSKA (reference sequence). Each CDR3 protein gets one entry after TCRdb re-called the 5' RACE reads with MiXCR. The profile covers 300,000 or so distinct CDR3 sequences, with approximately 15% appearing a single time and 22% taken by the ten largest. In this sample, this clonotype turned up a few times. Its matching antigen is unknown. Study-level results: From day 15 to 85, contracting clones were balanced between CD4 and CD8, whereas later expanders leaned toward CD4+.

The chain has TRBV20-1 and TRBJ1-4; the D gene is possibly TRBD1 (5 bases). The clonotype originates from a man younger than 30 who had mild COVID-19 (a few samples of this study predate the infection). Cell type and time point are not known. What was sequenced was PBMCs or a T cell subset sorted from them (not recorded which). CDR3 DNA: TGCAGTGCTCACCGGGACGGCCTTGAAAAACTGTTTTTT. It encodes CSAHRDGLEKLFF.